This TCR beta chain comes out of a study of T cell repertoires in cytomegalovirus infection. Study in general: Public TCR beta signature analysis indicated the presence of both CMV infection and matching HLA type.

TCRdb recomputed calls from the reads with MiXCR, one row per CDR3 protein. The top ten hold roughly 8.7% of the sample, which has a few hundred thousand distinct CDR3 sequences, approximately 14% seen once. This clonotype was detected ten times or more. The CDR3 runs 17 residues. Germline CDR1 reads SGHVS; CDR2 reads FNYEAQ. V was pared by 5 bases and J by 3 bases, with 8 bases of the junction left unmatched. The rearrangement links TRBV7-6 to TRBJ2-3; 13 nucleotides agree with TRBD2. The specimen sequenced was PBMCs. This clonotype originated in a human donor in good health (CMV status not recorded). Some clones in this sample may be carry-over from other donors' samples. The CDR3 nucleotides read TGTGCCAGCAGCCTTAATGGACTAGCGGGAGAAACAGATACGCAGTATTTT. Its translation: CASSLNGLAGETDTQYF.